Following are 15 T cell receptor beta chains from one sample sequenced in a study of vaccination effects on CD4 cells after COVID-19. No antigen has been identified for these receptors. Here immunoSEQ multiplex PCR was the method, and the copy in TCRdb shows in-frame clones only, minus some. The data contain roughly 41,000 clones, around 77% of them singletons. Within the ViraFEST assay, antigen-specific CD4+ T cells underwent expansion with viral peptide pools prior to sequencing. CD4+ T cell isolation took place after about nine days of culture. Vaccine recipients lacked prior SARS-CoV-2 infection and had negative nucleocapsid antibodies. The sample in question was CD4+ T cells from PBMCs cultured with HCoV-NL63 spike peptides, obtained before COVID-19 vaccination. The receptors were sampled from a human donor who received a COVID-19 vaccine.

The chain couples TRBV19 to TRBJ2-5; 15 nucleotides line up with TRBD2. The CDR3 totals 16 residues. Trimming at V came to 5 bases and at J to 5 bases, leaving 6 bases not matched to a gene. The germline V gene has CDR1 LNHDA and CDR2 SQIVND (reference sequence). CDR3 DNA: TGTGCCAGTAGTCGGGGACTAGCGGGGGGTCGGGAGACCCAGTACTTC. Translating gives CASSRGLAGGRETQYF.

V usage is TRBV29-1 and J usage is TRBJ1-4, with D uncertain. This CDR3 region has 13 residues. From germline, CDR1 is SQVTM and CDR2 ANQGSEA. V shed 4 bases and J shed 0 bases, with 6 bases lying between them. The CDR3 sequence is CSVGEPTNEKLFF. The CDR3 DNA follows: TGCAGCGTTGGGGAACCAACTAATGAAAAACTGTTTTTT.

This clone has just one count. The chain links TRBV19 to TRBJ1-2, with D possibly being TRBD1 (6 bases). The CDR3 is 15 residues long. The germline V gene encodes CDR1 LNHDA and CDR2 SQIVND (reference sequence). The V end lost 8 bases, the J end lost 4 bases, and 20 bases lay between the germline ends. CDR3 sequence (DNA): TGTGCCAGTCAACGTCAGGGGTCCCACTTCTATGGCTACACCTTC. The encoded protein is CASQRQGSHFYGYTF.

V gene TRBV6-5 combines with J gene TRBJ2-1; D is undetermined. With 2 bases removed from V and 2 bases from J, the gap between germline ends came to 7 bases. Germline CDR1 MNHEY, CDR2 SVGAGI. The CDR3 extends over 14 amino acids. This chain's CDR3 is CASSYARTYNEQFF. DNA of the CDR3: TGTGCCAGCAGTTACGCCAGAACCTACAATGAGCAGTTCTTC.

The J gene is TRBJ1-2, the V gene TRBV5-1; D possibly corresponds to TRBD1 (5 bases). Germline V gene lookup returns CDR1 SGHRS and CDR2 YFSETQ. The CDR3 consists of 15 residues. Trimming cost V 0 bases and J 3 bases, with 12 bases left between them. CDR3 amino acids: CASSLVPGEDYGYTF. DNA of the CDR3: TGCGCCAGCAGCTTGGTTCCGGGGGAGGACTATGGCTACACCTTC.

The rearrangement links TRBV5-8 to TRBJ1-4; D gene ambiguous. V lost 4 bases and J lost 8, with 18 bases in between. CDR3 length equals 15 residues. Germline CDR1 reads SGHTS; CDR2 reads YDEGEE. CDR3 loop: CASSLGLQREEKLFF. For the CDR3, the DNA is TGTGCCAGCAGCCTAGGACTTCAACGGGAGGAAAAACTGTTTTTT.

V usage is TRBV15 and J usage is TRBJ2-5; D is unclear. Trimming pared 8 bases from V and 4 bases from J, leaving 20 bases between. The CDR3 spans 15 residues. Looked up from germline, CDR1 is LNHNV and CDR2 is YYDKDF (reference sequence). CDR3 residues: CATAQPERLGETQYF. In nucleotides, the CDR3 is TGTGCCACCGCACAGCCGGAAAGGCTGGGAGAGACCCAGTACTTC.

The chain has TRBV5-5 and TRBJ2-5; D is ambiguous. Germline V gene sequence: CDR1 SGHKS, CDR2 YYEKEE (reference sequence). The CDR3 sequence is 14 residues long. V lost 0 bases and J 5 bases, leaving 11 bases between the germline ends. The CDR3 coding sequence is TGTGCCAGCAGCTTGGAAGGGATCGGGGAGACCCAGTACTTC. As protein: CASSLEGIGETQYF.

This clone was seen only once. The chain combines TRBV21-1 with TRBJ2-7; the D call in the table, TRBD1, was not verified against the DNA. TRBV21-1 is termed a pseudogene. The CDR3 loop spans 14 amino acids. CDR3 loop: CASSRDRGLYEQYV. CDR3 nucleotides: TGTGCCAGCAGCAGGGACAGGGGACTCTACGAGCAGTACGTC.

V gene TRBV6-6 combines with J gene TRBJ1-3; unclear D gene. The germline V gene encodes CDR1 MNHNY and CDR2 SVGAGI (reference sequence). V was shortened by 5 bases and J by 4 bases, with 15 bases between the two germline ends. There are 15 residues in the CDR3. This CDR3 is CASSAQYPPGNTIYF. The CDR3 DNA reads TGTGCCAGCAGTGCTCAATACCCCCCCGGAAACACCATATATTTT.

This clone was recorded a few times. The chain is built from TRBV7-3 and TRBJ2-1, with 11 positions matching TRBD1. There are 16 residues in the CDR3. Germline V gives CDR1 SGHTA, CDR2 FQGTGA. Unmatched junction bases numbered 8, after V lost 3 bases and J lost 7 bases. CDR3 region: CASSLAPGTGGNEQFF. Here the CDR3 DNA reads TGTGCCAGCAGCTTGGCACCGGGGACAGGGGGGAATGAGCAGTTCTTC.

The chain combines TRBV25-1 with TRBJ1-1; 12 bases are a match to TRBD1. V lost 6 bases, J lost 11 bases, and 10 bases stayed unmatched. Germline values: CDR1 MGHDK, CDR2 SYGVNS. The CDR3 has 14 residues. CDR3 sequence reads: CASRSPGTGGTAFF. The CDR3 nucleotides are TGTGCCAGCAGGTCGCCCGGGACAGGGGGCACGGCTTTCTTT.

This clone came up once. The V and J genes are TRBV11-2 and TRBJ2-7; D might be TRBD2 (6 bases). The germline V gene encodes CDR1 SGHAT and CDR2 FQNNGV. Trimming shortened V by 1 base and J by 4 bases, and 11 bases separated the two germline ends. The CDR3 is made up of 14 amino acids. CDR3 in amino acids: CASSLVAGPYEQYV. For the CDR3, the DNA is TGTGCCAGCAGCTTAGTCGCGGGACCGTACGAGCAGTACGTC.

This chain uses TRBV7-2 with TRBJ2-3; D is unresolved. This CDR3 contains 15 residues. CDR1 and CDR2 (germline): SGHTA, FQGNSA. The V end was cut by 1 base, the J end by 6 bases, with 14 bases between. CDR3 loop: CASSLDLLSRDTQYF. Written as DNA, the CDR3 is TGTGCCAGCAGCTTAGATCTCCTCTCGAGGGATACGCAGTATTTT. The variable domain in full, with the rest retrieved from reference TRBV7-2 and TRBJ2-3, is GAGVSQSPSNKVTEKGKDVELRCDPISGHTALYWYRQSLGQGLEFLIYFQGNSAPDKSGLPSDRFSAERTGGSVSTLTIQRTQQEDSAVYLCASSLDLLSRDTQYFGPGTRLTVL.

CDR3 loop: CASSKRLHTDTQYF. CDR3 DNA: TGTGCCAGCTCTAAACGGCTACACACAGATACGCAGTATTTT. The V call is TRBV28, the J call TRBJ2-3, with unresolved D. Germline-derived CDR1 and CDR2 are MDHEN and SYDVKM. The V gene lost 8 bases and the J gene lost 2 bases, with 14 bases spanning the gap. The CDR3 is 14 residues long.